One sample yielded the 2 T cell receptor beta chains listed below, sequenced in a study of CD8 T cells in ankylosing spondylitis. Whole-study findings and limits: A TCR beta motif of fewer than ten highly homologous variants seemed to mark ankylosing spondylitis blood.

TCRdb independently ran MiXCR on the 5' RACE reads; one entry per CDR3 protein. This table holds about 330,000 distinct CDR3 sequences, less than 10% found once. These receptors lack a known antigen. The specimen sequenced was blood, either unsorted or a sorted T cell fraction (not recorded which). The receptors stem from a male donor with ankylosing spondylitis.

The chain recombines TRBV29-1 with TRBJ2-6, with D maybe TRBD2 (6 bases). Germline V lookup: CDR1 SQVTM, CDR2 ANQGSEA. The CDR3 totals 13 residues. The CDR3 region is CSIGGSGANVLTF. The CDR3 coding sequence is TGCAGTATAGGAGGGTCTGGGGCCAACGTCCTGACTTTC.

This clonotype has just a few counts. V gene TRBV27 combines with J gene TRBJ2-5, with 8 positions matching TRBD2. V was clipped by 6 bases and J by 5 bases; unmatched bases: 14. The germline V gene has CDR1 MNHEY and CDR2 SMNVEV (reference sequence). The CDR3 totals 16 residues. CDR3 region: CASSLLPGGPRETQYF. As DNA, the CDR3 is TGTGCCAGCAGCCTCCTTCCGGGAGGGCCTCGGGAGACCCAGTACTTC.